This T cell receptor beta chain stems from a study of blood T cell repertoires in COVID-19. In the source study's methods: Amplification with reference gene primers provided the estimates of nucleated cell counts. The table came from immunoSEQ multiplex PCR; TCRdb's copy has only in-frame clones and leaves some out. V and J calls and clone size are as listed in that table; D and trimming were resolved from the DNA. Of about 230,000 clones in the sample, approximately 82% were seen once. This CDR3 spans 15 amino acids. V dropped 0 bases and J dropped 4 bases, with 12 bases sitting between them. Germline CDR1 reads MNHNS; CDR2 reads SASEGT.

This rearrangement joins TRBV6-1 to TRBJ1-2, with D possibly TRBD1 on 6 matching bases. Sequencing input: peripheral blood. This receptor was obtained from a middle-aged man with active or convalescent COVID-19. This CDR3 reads CASSEAPDSIYGYTF. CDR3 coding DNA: TGTGCCAGCAGTGAAGCGCCGGACAGCATCTATGGCTACACCTTC.